This is a list of T cell receptor beta chains from one sample in a study of cytotoxic CD8 clonotypes in ibrutinib-treated CLL. Produced via immunoSEQ multiplex PCR; TCRdb's table is partial and in-frame only. The sample holds approximately 140,000 clones, approximately 80% seen once. The input for sequencing was PBMCs, taken after 12 months of ibrutinib treatment. The receptors shown here come from a human donor with chronic lymphocytic leukemia. CDR3s include the opening cysteine and the closing phenylalanine or tryptophan. D genes are given only for firm matches. Expanded clones are given a class, and other clones once, few, many or no size at all.

j_call | d_call | clone_size | v_call | cdr3_aa | cdr3_nt
TRBJ1-5 | TRBD1 | NA | TRBV10-3 | CAIRSGQGNNQPQHF | TGTGCCATCAGGTCGGGACAGGGGAACAATCAGCCCCAGCATTTT
TRBJ1-5 | TRBD1 | once | TRBV7-2 | CASSVNPRTGGPNQPQHF | TGTGCCAGCAGCGTAAACCCTCGGACAGGGGGCCCCAATCAGCCCCAGCATTTT
TRBJ2-3 | NA | NA | TRBV5-4 | CASGRLTDTQYF | TGTGCCAGCGGACGACTCACAGATACGCAGTATTTT
TRBJ2-2 | NA | NA | TRBV2 | CASSEGGDTGELFF | TGTGCCAGCAGTGAGGGGGGTGACACCGGGGAGCTGTTTTTT
TRBJ2-7 | TRBD2 | few | TRBV14 | CASSHGLAGGYEQYF | TGTGCCAGCAGCCACGGACTAGCGGGAGGGTACGAGCAGTACTTC
TRBJ2-5 | TRBD2 | NA | TRBV28 | CASRTSGETQYF | TGTGCCAGCAGGACTAGCGGGGAGACCCAGTACTTC
TRBJ1-4 | NA | NA | TRBV4-3 | CASSPGPATNEKLFF | TGCGCCAGCAGCCCTGGACCCGCAACTAATGAAAAACTGTTTTTT
TRBJ1-1 | NA | NA | TRBV7-9 | CASSLLVDTEAFF | TGTGCCAGCAGCTTATTGGTGGACACTGAAGCTTTCTTT
TRBJ2-7 | TRBD1 | NA | TRBV5-1 | CASSLRTGGLEQYF | TGCGCCAGCAGCTTGAGGACAGGGGGTCTCGAGCAGTACTTC
TRBJ2-6 | TRBD1 | NA | TRBV19 | CASSIANRIRQGNSGANVLTF | TGTGCCAGTAGTATCGCCAATAGGATTCGACAGGGCAACTCTGGGGCCAACGTCCTGACTTTC
TRBJ2-5 | NA | NA | TRBV5-1 | CASSLYVSGGGTQYF | TGCGCCAGCAGCTTGTACGTCTCTGGAGGGGGGACCCAGTACTTC
TRBJ2-3 | NA | NA | TRBV30 | CAWSKTGPGSQYF | TGTGCCTGGAGTAAGACAGGCCCAGGATCGCAGTATTTT
TRBJ2-7 | NA | NA | TRBV6-5 | CASSPGRNYEQYF | TGTGCCAGCAGCCCGGGTAGAAACTACGAGCAGTACTTC
TRBJ2-5 | TRBD2 | NA | TRBV30 | CAWSLLAGPQETQYF | TGTGCCTGGAGCCTCCTAGCGGGACCCCAAGAGACCCAGTACTTC
TRBJ2-7 | NA | NA | TRBV13 | CASSLKYEQYF | TGTGCCAGCAGCTTAAAGTACGAGCAGTACTTC
TRBJ2-7 | TRBD2 | NA | TRBV7-2 | CASSLGLAGDEQYF | TGTGCCAGCAGCTTAGGCCTAGCGGGAGACGAGCAGTACTTC
TRBJ2-3 | TRBD2 | NA | TRBV27 | CASVSPAGGPDTQYF | TGTGCCAGCGTCAGTCCAGCGGGAGGGCCAGATACGCAGTATTTT
TRBJ2-7 | TRBD2 | NA | TRBV23-1 | CASTPRHRGGIGYEQYF | TGCGCCAGCACTCCACGTCATCGGGGGGGGATCGGTTACGAGCAGTACTTC
TRBJ2-2 | NA | NA | TRBV29-1 | CSACTVNTGELFF | TGCAGCGCCTGCACAGTTAACACCGGGGAGCTGTTTTTT
TRBJ2-7 | NA | NA | TRBV6-6 | CASSYSDGYEQYF | TGTGCCAGCAGTTACTCAGACGGCTACGAGCAGTACTTC
TRBJ2-5 | NA | NA | TRBV7-8 | CASTLIYQETQYF | TGTGCCAGCACCCTTATTTACCAAGAGACCCAGTACTTC
TRBJ2-1 | NA | NA | TRBV29-1 | CSVLGPESNEQFF | TGCAGCGTTTTGGGGCCCGAGTCCAATGAGCAGTTCTTC